Only a few counts were recorded for the clone carrying this T cell receptor beta chain. This record comes from a study of blood T cell repertoires in COVID-19. Some clones are missing from TCRdb's copy, which holds only in-frame ones; the method was immunoSEQ multiplex PCR. The sample comprises around 93,000 clones, about 81% of which are singletons, and about 4.3% rests with the top ten. Per the germline V gene, CDR1 is SGHRS and CDR2 is YFSETQ. The V and J ends lost 7 bases and 9 bases respectively, with 20 bases between them. The CDR3 runs to 15 residues. The sequencing input was peripheral blood. V is TRBV5-1 and J is TRBJ1-6; tentatively, D is TRBD1 (5 bases). The source is a man in his sixties with acute or convalescent COVID-19. The CDR3 spells CASRFAGILSSPLHF. Written as DNA, the CDR3 is TGCGCCAGCCGATTCGCAGGGATCCTTAGTTCACCCCTCCACTTT. The whole variable domain, filled in from reference TRBV5-1 and TRBJ1-6, reads KAGVTQTPRYLIKTRGQQVTLSCSPISGHRSVSWYQQTPGQGLQFLFEYFSETQRNKGNFPGRFSGRQFSNSRSEMNVSTLELGDSALYLCASRFAGILSSPLHFGNGTRLTVT.